Sequencing of this T cell receptor (beta chain) was carried out in a study of CD8 T cells in Susac syndrome. An input of roughly 0.45 to 1 ug of RNA was subjected to reverse transcription using random hexamers. TCRdb passed the immunoSEQ multiplex PCR reads through MiXCR, listing each CDR3 protein once. The profile shows some 180,000 distinct CDR3 sequences, less than 95% of them singletons. The sample was CD4+ T cells from PBMCs. The receptor comes from a human donor in good health.

CDR3 nucleotides: TGTGCCACCAGCCCCCCCGGCTACGGCGGGAATCAGCCCCAGCATTTT. It is translated as CATSPPGYGGNQPQHF. The chain employs TRBV15 and TRBJ1-5; no firm D call. The CDR3 loop spans 16 amino acids. Germline V CDR1 and CDR2: LNHNV, YYDKDF (reference sequence). V was clipped by 5 bases and J by 4 bases, with 18 bases between them. Full variable domain (outside the CDR3, taken from reference TRBV15 and TRBJ1-5): DAMVIQNPRYQVTQFGKPVTLSCSQTLNHNVMYWYQQKSSQAPKLLFHYYDKDFNNEADTPDNFQSRRPNTSFCFLDIRSPGLGDTAMYLCATSPPGYGGNQPQHFGDGTRLSIL.